At least ten counts were recorded for the clone carrying this TCR beta chain. Antigen: not known. CDR1 and CDR2 (germline): ENHRY, SYGVKD. The CDR3 length is 15 residues. J was trimmed by 2 bases and V by 5 bases; bases with no gene match: 8. Aged 18 to 65, hyperthyroidism patients had new diagnoses of under 2 months' duration. A diagnosis was made from clinical symptoms together with serum thyroxine, TRAb, thyroid ultrasound and orbital computed tomography. For repertoire sequencing, the TCR beta CDR3 regions were amplified from RNA transcripts. The workflow started with a first-round RT-PCR run with HTBI primers and then moved on to a second-round multiplex PCR. MiXCR was run by TCRdb on the multiplex PCR reads, yielding one entry per CDR3 protein. The table lists around 1.1 million distinct CDR3 sequences, 35% to 40% of them singletons. The data were taken from a study of Graves' ophthalmopathy and Graves' hyperthyroidism.

General observations from the study: The model's prediction of ophthalmopathy progression had roughly 71% sensitivity and around 72% specificity. Detected in blood as well were most expanded thyroid clonotypes with frequency above 0.001.

The sequencing sample was made of peripheral blood or thyroid tissue (not recorded which). The TCR sequence derives from an adult man with Graves' hyperthyroidism. The gene calls are TRBV10-3 and TRBJ1-2; 7 bases fit TRBD1. CDR3 in DNA: TGTGCCATCAGTCTCTACGGGGACAGAAACTATGGCTACACCTTC. It yields the protein CAISLYGDRNYGYTF.